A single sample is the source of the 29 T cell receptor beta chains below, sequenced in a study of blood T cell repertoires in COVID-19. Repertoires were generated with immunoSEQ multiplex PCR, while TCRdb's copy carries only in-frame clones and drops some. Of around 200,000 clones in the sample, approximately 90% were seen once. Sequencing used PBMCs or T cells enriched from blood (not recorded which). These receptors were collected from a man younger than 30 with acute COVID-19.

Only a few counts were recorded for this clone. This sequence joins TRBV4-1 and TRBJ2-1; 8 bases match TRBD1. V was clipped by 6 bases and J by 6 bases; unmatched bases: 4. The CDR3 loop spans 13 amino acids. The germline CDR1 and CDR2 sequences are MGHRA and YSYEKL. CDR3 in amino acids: CASSRTGLNEQFF. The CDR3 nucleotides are TGCGCCAGCAGTCGGACAGGGCTCAATGAGCAGTTCTTC.

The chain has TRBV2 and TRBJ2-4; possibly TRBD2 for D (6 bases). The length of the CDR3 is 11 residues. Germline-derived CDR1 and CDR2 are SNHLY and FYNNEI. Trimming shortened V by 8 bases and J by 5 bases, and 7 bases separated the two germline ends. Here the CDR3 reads CASWEENIQYF. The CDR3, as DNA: TGTGCCAGCTGGGAGGAAAACATTCAGTACTTC.

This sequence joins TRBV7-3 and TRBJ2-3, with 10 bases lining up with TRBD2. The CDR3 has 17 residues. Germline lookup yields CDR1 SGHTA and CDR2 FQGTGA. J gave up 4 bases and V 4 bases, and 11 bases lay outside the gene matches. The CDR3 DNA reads TGTGCCAGCAGCTCGGGGGCTAGCGGGAGTCGGGCAGATACGCAGTATTTT. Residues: CASSSGASGSRADTQYF.

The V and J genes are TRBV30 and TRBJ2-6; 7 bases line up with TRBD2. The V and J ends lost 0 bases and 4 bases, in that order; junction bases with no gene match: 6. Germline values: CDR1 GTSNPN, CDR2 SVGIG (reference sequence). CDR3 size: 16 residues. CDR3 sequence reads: CAWSVEAAGGANVLTF. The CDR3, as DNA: TGTGCCTGGAGTGTAGAGGCAGCGGGGGGGGCCAACGTCCTGACTTTC.

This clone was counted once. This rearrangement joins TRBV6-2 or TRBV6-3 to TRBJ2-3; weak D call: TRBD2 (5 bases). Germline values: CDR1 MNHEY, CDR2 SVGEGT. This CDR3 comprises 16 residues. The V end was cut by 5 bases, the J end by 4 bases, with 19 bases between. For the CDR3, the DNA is TGTGCCAGCAGTCCACCGACGGCTTATAGCGCAGATACGCAGTATTTT. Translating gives CASSPPTAYSADTQYF.

The CDR3 protein is CASSLGSGVETQYF. CDR3 DNA sequence: TGTGCCAGCAGCTTAGGTTCGGGGGTTGAGACCCAGTACTTC. This chain connects TRBV11-2 to TRBJ2-5, with D possibly matching TRBD2 (6 bases). In germline, CDR1 is SGHAT, CDR2 FQNNGV. CDR3 length equals 14 residues. Trimming took 1 base from V and 5 from J, leaving 11 bases between them.

The CDR3 sequence is CASSQADSSYEQYF. The CDR3 bases are TGTGCCAGCAGCCAAGCGGATAGCTCCTACGAGCAGTACTTC. This chain uses TRBV11-3 with TRBJ2-7; D might be TRBD2 (5 bases). This CDR3 is built from 14 residues. V was shortened by 5 bases and J by 0 bases, with 11 bases between the two germline ends. Germline assignment: CDR1 SGHNT and CDR2 YENEEA.

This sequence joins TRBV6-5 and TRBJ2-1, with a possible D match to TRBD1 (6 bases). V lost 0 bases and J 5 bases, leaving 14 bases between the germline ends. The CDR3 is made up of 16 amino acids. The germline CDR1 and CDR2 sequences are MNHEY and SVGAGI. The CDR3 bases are TGTGCCAGCAGTTACTCTGGGAGAGGGGGAAACAATGAGCAGTTCTTC. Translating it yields CASSYSGRGGNNEQFF.

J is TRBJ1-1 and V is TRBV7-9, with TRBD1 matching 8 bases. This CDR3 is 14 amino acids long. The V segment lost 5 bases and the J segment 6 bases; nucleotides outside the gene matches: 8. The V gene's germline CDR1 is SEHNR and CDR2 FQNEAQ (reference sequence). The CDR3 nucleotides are TGTGCCAGCAGCCCCTGGACAGGGCAATCTGAAGCTTTCTTT. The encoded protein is CASSPWTGQSEAFF.

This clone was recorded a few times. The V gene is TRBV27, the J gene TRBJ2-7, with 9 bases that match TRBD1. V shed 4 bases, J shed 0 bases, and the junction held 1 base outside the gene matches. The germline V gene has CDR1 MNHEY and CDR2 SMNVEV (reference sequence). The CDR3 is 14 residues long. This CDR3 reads CASSSDRGSYEQYF. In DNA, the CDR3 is TGTGCCAGCAGTTCGGACAGGGGCTCCTACGAGCAGTACTTC.

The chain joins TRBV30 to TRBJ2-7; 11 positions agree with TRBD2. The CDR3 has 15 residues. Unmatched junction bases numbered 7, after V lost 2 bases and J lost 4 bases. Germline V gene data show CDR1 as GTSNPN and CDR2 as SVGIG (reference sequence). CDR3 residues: CAWSTGTSGLYEQYF. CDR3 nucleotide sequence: TGTGCCTGGAGTACCGGGACTAGCGGACTTTACGAGCAGTACTTC.

The CDR3 DNA reads as TGTGCCAGCAGTTCCCCTGGGCTAGCGGGAGGGCCCTTATACGAGCAGTACTTC. Amino acids: CASSSPGLAGGPLYEQYF. V and J are TRBV27 and TRBJ2-7; 12 positions match TRBD2. V was pared by 4 bases and J by 4 bases, with 14 bases of the junction left unmatched. Looked up from germline, CDR1 is MNHEY and CDR2 is SMNVEV (reference sequence). This CDR3 region has 18 residues.

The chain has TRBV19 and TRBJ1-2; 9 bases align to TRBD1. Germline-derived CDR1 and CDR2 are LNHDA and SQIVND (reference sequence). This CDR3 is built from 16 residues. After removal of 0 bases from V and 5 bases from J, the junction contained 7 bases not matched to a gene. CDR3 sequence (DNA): TGTGCCAGTAGTATAGACTGGACAGGGGTAAGTTATGGCTACACCTTC. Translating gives CASSIDWTGVSYGYTF.

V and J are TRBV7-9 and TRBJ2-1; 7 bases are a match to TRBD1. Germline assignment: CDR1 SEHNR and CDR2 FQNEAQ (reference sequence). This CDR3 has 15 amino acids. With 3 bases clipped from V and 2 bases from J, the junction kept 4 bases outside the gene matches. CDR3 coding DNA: TGTGCCAGCAGCTTCACAGGGGTTACCTACAATGAGCAGTTCTTC. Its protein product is CASSFTGVTYNEQFF.

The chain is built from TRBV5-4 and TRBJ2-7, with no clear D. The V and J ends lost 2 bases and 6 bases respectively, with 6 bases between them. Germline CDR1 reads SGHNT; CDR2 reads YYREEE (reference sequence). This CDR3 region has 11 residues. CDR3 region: CASSFGTEQYF. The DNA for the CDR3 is TGTGCCAGCAGCTTTGGCACCGAGCAGTACTTC.

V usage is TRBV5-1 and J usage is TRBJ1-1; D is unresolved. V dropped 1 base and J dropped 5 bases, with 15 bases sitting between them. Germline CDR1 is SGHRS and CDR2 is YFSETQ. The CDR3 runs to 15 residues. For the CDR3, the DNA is TGCGCCAGCAGCTTGTCACCGGGATCAGATACTGAAGCTTTCTTT. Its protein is CASSLSPGSDTEAFF. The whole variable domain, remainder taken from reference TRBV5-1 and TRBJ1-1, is KAGVTQTPRYLIKTRGQQVTLSCSPISGHRSVSWYQQTPGQGLQFLFEYFSETQRNKGNFPGRFSGRQFSNSRSEMNVSTLELGDSALYLCASSLSPGSDTEAFFGQGTRLTVV.

CDR3 sequence reads: CASSESPTGTYEQYF. The CDR3 region has the DNA TGCGCCAGCAGTGAGTCGCCGACGGGAACCTACGAGCAGTACTTC. The gene calls are TRBV10-1 and TRBJ2-7; tentatively, D is TRBD2 (5 bases). The V gene's germline CDR1 is WNHNN and CDR2 SYGVQD (reference sequence). The V end lost 0 bases, the J end lost 2 bases, and 11 bases lay between the germline ends. The CDR3 sequence is 15 residues long.

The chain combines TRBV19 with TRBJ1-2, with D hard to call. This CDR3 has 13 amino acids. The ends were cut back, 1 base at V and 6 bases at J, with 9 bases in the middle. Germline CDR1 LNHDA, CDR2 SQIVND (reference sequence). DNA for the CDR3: TGTGCCAGTAGTATAGGGAAGGAGAATGGCTACACCTTC. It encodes CASSIGKENGYTF.

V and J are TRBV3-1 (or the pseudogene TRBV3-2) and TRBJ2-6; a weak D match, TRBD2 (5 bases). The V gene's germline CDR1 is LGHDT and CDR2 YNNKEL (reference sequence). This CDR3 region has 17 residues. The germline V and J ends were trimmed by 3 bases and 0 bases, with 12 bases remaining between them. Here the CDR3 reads CASSHYNGGSGANVLTF. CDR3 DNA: TGTGCCAGCAGCCACTACAACGGAGGCTCTGGGGCCAACGTCCTGACTTTC.

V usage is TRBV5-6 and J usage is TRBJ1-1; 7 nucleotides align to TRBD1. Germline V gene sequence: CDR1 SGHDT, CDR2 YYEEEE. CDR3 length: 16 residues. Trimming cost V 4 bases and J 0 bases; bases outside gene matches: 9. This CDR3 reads CASSATGAKLNTEAFF. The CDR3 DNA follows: TGTGCCAGCAGCGCCACAGGGGCGAAATTGAACACTGAAGCTTTCTTT.

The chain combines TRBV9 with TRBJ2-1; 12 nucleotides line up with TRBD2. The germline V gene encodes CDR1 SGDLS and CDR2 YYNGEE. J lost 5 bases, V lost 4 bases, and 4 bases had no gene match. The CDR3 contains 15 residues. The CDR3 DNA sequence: TGTGCCAGCAGCTCCGGACTAGCGGGAAACAATGAGCAGTTCTTC. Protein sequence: CASSSGLAGNNEQFF.

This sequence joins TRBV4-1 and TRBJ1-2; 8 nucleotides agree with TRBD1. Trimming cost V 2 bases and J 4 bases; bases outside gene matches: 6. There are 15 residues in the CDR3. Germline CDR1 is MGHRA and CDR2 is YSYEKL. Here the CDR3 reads CASSQPGQGRYGYTF. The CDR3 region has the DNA TGCGCCAGCAGCCAACCCGGACAGGGACGCTATGGCTACACCTTC.

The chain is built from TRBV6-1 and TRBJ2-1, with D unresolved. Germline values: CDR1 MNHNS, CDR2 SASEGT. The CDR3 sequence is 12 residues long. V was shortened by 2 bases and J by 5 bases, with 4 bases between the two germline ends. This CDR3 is CASSEPNNEQFF. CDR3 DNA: TGTGCCAGCAGTGAACCTAACAATGAGCAGTTCTTC.

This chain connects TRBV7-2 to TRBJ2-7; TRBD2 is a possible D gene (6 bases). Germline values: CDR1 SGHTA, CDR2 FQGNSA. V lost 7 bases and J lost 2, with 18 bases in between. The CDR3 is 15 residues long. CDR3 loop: CASNLVGTLTYEQYF. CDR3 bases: TGTGCCAGCAATTTAGTCGGGACTCTAACCTACGAGCAGTACTTC.

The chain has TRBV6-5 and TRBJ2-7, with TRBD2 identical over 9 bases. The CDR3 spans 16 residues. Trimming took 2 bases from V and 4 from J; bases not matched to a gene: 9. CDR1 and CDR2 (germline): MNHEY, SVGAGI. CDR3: CASSYEAGGVGYEQYF. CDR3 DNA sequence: TGTGCCAGCAGTTACGAAGCGGGAGGAGTGGGTTACGAGCAGTACTTC.

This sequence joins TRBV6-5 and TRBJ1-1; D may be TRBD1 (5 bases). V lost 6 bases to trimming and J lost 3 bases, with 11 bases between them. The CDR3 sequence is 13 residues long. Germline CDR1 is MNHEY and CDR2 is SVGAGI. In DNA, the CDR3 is TGTGCCAGCAGGGGAGCGGGGGACACTGAAGCTTTCTTT. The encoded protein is CASRGAGDTEAFF.

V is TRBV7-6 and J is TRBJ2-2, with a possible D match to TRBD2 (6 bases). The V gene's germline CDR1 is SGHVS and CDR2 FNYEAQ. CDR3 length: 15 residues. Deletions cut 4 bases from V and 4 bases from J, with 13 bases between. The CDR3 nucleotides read TGTGCCAGCAGCTCCTCAGGAGGGTTCACCGGGGAGCTGTTTTTT. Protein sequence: CASSSSGGFTGELFF.

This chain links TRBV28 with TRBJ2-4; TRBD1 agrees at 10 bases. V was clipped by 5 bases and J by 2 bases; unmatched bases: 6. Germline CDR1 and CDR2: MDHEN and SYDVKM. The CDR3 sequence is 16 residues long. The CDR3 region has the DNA TGTGCCAGCAGTATCGACAGGGGGCCTTCCAAAAACATTCAGTACTTC. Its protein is CASSIDRGPSKNIQYF.

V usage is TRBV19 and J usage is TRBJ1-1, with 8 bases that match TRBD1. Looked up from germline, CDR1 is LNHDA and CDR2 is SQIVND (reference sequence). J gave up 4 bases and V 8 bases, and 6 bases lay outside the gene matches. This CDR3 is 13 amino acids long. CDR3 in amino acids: CASGETGVTEAFF. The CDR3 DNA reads TGTGCCAGTGGGGAGACAGGGGTCACTGAAGCTTTCTTT.